Reported below is one T cell receptor beta chain. Its target is not known. The source of the sample is a study of T cell responses to AZD1222 COVID-19 vaccine. Findings and caveats of the study: Clonal diversity was possibly underestimated, and white British individuals and females predominated among donors.

CDR1 is MNHEY, CDR2 SVGAGI, per germline. V lost 6 bases, J lost 6 bases, and 5 bases stayed unmatched. The CDR3 extends over 14 amino acids. Measured with immunoSEQ multiplex PCR; TCRdb has only the in-frame clones, and not every one. The sample consists of some 90,000 clones, under 95% of them appearing once. The rearrangement uses TRBV6-5 and TRBJ1-6, with 7 positions matching TRBD1. This TCR was recovered from an adult in good health. Source: peripheral blood, taken on day 0 of MenACWY control vaccination. Written as DNA, the CDR3 is TGTGCCAGCAGCCGCCGGGACAGTAATTCACCCCTCCACTTT. Translating it yields CASSRRDSNSPLHF.